A single TCR beta chain is shown here with its context. Its antigen is not known. Generated by immunoSEQ multiplex PCR, the TCRdb table keeps only in-frame clones and is missing some. Of about 63,000 clones in the sample, around 89% are singletons; the top ten hold roughly 1.2%. The CDR3 contains 14 residues. CDR1 is GTSNPN and CDR2 is SVGIG in the germline V gene (reference sequence). The V gene end was trimmed by 3 bases and the J gene end by 5 bases; junction bases not matched to a gene: 5. This sample stems from a study of cytomegalovirus exposure and HLA in healthy donors. The study, taken as a whole, reports: For cytomegalovirus status, the classifier reportedly gave diagnoses with high specificity and sensitivity. Whilst most TCR sequences proved rare, a subset of public TCRs occurred across many donors.

The rearrangement uses TRBV30 and TRBJ2-1; 9 bases line up with TRBD2. The TCR originated in a young woman in good health and CMV-seronegative. The specimen was PBMCs. The DNA of the CDR3 is TGTGCCTGGAGCGAGACTAGCGGACACAATGAGCAGTTCTTC. It codes for CAWSETSGHNEQFF.